This T cell receptor (beta chain) stems from a study of blood T cell repertoires in COVID-19. At the level of the study: Samples representing acute and convalescent COVID-19 were sourced from the United States, Italy and Spain. Sample material is recorded as cDNA or gDNA derived from T cells, B-cell-depleted T cells, or PBMCs.

Deletions cut 7 bases from V and 3 bases from J, with 6 bases between. This CDR3 has 12 amino acids. Germline CDR1 reads MDHEN; CDR2 reads SYDVKM. Per the study methods: Reference gene primer amplification in the assay estimated nucleated cell counts. The assay was immunoSEQ multiplex PCR, and TCRdb's table has in-frame clones only and misses some. From that table come the V and J calls and clone size; the DNA was used to work out D and trimming. Here the sample spans hundreds of thousands of clones, 85% to 90% being singletons. Each participant's cohort was designated according to participant-reported clinical history. This clone was seen just once.

This chain links TRBV28 with TRBJ2-2; D gene ambiguous. Source material: PBMCs or T cells enriched from blood (not recorded which). This sequence originates from a young man who had recovered from COVID-19. The CDR3 sequence is CASTLDTGELFF. For the CDR3, the DNA is TGTGCCAGCACCCTCGACACCGGGGAGCTGTTTTTT.